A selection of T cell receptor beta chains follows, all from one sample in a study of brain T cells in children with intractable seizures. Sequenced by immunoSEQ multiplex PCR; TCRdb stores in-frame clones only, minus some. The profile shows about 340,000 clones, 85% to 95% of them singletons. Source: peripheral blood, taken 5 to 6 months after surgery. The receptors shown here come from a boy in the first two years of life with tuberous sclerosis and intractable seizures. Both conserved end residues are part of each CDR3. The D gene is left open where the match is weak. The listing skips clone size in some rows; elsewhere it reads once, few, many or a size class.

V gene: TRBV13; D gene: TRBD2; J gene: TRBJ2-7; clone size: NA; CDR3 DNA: TGTGCCAGCAGCCAGCTAGCGGACCACTACGAGCAGTACTTC; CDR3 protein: CASSQLADHYEQYF
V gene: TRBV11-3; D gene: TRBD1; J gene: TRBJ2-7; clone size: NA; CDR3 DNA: TGTGCCAGCAGCACCATGGGGACAGCCAATACTTACGAGCAGTACTTC; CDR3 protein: CASSTMGTANTYEQYF
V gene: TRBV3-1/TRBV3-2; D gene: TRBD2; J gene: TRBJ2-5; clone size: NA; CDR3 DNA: TGTGCCAGCAGATACGGACTAGCGGGAGAGACCCAGTACTTC; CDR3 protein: CASRYGLAGETQYF
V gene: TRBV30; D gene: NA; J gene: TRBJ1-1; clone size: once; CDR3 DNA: TGTGCCTGGAGCTGGGGCGTGAACACTGAAGCTTTCTTT; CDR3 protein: CAWSWGVNTEAFF
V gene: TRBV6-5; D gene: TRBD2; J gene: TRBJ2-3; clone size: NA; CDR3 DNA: TGTGCCAGCAGTTTAGCGGGAAGCACAGATACGCAGTATTTT; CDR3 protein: CASSLAGSTDTQYF
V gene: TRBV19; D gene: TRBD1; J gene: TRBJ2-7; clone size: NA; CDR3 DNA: TGTGCCAGTAGTAACAGGGACAGGGCCTCGGGCGAGCAGTACTTC; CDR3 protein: CASSNRDRASGEQYF
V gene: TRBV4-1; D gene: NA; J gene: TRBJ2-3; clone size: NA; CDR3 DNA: TGCGCCAGCAGCCAAGTTAGCGGTTCAGATACGCAGTATTTT; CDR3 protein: CASSQVSGSDTQYF
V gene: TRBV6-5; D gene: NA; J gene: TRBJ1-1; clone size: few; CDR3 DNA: TGTGCCAGCAGTTACTCAGGCCCCCCAGGGGCTTTCTTT; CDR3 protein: CASSYSGPPGAFF
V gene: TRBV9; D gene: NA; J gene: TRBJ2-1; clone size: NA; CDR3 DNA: TGTGCCAGCAGCTCCCCCGCCCGGCAAGTAGGGGACAATGAGCAGTTCTTC; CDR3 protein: CASSSPARQVGDNEQFF
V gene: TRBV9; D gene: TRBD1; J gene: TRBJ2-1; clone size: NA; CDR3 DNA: TGTGCCAGCAGCGTAGGTTTCGGGACAGCTTGGAGTGAGCAGTTCTTC; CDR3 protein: CASSVGFGTAWSEQFF
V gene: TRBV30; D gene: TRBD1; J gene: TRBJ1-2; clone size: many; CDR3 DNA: TGTGCCTGGAGTGTACAGACAGGGCTAGGCTACACCTTC; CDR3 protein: CAWSVQTGLGYTF
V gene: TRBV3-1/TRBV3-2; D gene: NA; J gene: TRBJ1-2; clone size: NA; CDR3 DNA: TGTGCCAGCAGCCTGCTAGGCTATGGCTACACCTTC; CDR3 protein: CASSLLGYGYTF
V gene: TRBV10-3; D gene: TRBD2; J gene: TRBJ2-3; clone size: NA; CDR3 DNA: TGTGCCATCAGTGGACTAGCGGGGGGGCCGAGGACAGATACGCAGTATTTT; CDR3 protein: CAISGLAGGPRTDTQYF
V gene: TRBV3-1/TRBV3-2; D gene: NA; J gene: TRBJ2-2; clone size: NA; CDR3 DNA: TGTGCCAGCAGCCAAGATTTCGACGGGGAGCTGTTTTTT; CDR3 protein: CASSQDFDGELFF
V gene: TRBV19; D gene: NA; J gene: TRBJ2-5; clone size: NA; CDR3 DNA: TGTGCCAGTAGCCGACAGTATTCACAAGAGACCCAGTACTTC; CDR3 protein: CASSRQYSQETQYF
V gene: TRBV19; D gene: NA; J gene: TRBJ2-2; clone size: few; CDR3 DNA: TGTGCCAGTAAAGCGGACACCGGGGAGCTGTTTTTT; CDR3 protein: CASKADTGELFF
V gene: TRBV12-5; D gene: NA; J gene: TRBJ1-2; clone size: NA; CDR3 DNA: TGTGCTAGTGGTTTGACAGGGAGATTCGATGGCTACACCTTC; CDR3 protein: CASGLTGRFDGYTF
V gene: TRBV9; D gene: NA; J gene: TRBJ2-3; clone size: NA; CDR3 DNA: TGTGCCAGCAGCGTAGGCAGTCGGGGGGATACGCAGTATTTT; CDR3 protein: CASSVGSRGDTQYF
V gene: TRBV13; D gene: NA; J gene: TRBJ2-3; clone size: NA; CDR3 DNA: TGTGCCAGCAGCTTAGATCGGGGGACCGCGACAGATACGCAGTATTTT; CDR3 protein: CASSLDRGTATDTQYF
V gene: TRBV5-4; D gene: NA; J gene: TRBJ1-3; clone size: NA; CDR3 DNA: TGTGCCAGCAGCTTCGGGGTAGATGGAAACACCATATATTTT; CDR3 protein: CASSFGVDGNTIYF
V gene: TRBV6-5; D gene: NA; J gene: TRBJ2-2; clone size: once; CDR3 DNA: TGTGCCAGCAGTTACCCCGGCAGGGTAGGATCCGGGGAGCTGTTTTTT; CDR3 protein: CASSYPGRVGSGELFF
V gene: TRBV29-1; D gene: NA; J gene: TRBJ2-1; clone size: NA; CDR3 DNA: TGCAGCTGCAGGGAATCCCTCTCCTACAATGAGCAGTTCTTC; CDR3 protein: CSCRESLSYNEQFF
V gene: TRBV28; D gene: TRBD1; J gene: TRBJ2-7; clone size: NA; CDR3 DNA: TGTGCCAGCAGTTTAACGGGACAGGCAGATTACGAGCAGTACTTC; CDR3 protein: CASSLTGQADYEQYF
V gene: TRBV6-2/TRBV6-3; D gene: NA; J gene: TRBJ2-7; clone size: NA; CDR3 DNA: TGTGCCAGCAGTTACTCTGCGGAGCAGTACTTC; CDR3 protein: CASSYSAEQYF
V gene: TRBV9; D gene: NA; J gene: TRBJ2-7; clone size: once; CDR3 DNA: TGTGCCAGCAGCATGGGGACGGTTAGCTACGAGCAGTACTTC; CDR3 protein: CASSMGTVSYEQYF
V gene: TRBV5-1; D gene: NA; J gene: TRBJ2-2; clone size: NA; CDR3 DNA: TGCGCCAGCAGCCCGTCAGGACAGTCGAACACCGGGGAGCTGTTTTTT; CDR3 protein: CASSPSGQSNTGELFF
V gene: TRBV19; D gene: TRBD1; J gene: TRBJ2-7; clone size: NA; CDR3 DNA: TGTGCCAGTAGTCGCCAGAGGGGACAGGGCCACGAGCAGTACTTC; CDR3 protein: CASSRQRGQGHEQYF
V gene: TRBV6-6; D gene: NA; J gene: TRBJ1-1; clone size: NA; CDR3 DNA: TGTGCCAGCAACGCCGGATCCGGGAGTACTGAAGCTTTCTTT; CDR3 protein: CASNAGSGSTEAFF
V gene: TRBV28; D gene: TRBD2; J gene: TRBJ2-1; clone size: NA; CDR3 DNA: TGTGCCAGCAGTTTTTGGCGGACTAGCTCCAATGAGCAGTTCTTC; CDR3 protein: CASSFWRTSSNEQFF
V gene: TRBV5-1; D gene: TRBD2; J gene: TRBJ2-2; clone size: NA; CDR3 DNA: TGCGCCAGCAGCACGGAGAGCGGGGGAGGGGAGCTGTTTTTT; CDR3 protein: CASSTESGGGELFF
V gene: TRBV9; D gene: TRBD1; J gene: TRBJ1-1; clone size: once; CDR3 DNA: TGTGCCAGCAGCGAACAGGGGGCAAAGAGTACTGAAGCTTTCTTT; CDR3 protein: CASSEQGAKSTEAFF
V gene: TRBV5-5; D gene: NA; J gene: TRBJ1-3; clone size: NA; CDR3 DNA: TGTGCCAGCAGCTTTAGGGACATGAGCTCTGGAAACACCATATATTTT; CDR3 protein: CASSFRDMSSGNTIYF
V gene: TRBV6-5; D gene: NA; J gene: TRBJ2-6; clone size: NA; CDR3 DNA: TGTGCCGGCACAGGAGCCTCTGGGGCCAACGTCCTGACTTTC; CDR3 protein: CAGTGASGANVLTF
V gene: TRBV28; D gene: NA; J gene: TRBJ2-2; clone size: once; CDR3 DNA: TGTGCCAGCAGTTTATTGGCCGTGATCGCCGGGGAGCTGTTTTTT; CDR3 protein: CASSLLAVIAGELFF
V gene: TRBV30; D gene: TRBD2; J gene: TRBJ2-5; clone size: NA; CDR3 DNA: TGTGCCTGGAGTGGTGGAAGGGCCCGCAAAGGGGAGGGGGAGACCCAGTACTTC; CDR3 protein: CAWSGGRARKGEGETQYF
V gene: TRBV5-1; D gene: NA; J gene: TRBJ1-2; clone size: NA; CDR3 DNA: TGCGCCAGCAGCTTGGGAAGCAGCCTCAACTATGGCTACACCTTC; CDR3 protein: CASSLGSSLNYGYTF
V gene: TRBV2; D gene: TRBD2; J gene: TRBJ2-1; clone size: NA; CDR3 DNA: TGTGCCAGCCGGCCTAGCGGGGGACATGAGCAGTTCTTC; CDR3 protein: CASRPSGGHEQFF
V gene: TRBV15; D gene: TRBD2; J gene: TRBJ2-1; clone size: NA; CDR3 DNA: TGTGCCACCAGCAGAGCACGTAGCGGGATCTACAATGAGCAGTTCTTC; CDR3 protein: CATSRARSGIYNEQFF
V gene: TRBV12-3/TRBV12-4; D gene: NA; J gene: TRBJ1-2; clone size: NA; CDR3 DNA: TGTGCCAGCAGAACAGGGATTTATGGCTACACCTTC; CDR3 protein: CASRTGIYGYTF
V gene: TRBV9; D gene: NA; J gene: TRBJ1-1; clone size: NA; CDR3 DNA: TGTGCCAGCAGCGTAGACCTTGGGGGGGGACTGAACACTGAAGCTTTCTTT; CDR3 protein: CASSVDLGGGLNTEAFF
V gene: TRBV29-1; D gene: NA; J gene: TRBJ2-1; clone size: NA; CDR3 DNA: TGCAGCGTTGAAGGGGGGGGCAGGAATGAGCAGTTCTTC; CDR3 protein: CSVEGGGRNEQFF
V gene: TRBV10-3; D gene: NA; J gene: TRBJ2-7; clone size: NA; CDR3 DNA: TGTGCCATCAGCGGGGTACCCTTCACCGGGGCCCGCTACGAGCAGTACTTC; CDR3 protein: CAISGVPFTGARYEQYF
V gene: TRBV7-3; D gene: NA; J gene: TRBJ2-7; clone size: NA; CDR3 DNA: TGTGCCAGCAGCTTAACGTTAGGTTCGGAGCAGTACTTC; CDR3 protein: CASSLTLGSEQYF
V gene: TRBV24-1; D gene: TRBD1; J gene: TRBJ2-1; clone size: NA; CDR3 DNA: TGTGCCACCAGGATCCCGACAGGGGTGAATGAGCAGTTCTTC; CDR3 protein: CATRIPTGVNEQFF